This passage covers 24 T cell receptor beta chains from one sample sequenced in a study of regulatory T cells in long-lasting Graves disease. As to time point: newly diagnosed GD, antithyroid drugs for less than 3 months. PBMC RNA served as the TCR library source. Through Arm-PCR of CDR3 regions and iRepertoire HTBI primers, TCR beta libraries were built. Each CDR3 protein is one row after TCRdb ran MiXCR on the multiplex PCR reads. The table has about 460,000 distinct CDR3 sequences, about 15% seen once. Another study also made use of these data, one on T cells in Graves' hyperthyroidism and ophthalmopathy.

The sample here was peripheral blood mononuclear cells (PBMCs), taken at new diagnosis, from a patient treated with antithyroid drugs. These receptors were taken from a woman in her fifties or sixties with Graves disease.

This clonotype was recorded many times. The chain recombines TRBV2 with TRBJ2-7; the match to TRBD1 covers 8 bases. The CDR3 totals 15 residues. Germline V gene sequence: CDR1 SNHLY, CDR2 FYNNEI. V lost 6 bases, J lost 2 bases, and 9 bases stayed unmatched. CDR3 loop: CASRGRDRQPYEQYF. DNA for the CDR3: TGTGCCAGCAGGGGCCGGGACAGGCAACCCTACGAGCAGTACTTC.

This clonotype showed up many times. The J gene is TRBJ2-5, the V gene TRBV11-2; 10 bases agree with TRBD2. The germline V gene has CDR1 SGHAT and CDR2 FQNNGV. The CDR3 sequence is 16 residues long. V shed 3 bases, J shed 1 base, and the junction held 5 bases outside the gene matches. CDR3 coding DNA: TGTGCCAGCAGCTTGGGACTAGCGCCGAGCCAAGAGACCCAGTACTTC. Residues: CASSLGLAPSQETQYF. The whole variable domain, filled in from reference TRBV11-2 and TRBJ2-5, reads EAGVAQSPRYKIIEKRQSVAFWCNPISGHATLYWYQQILGQGPKLLIQFQNNGVVDDSQLPKDRFSAERLKGVDSTLKIQPAKLEDSAVYLCASSLGLAPSQETQYFGPGTRLLVL.

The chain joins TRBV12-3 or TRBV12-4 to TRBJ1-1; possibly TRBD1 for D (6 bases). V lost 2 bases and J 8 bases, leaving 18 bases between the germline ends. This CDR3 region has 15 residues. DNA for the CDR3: TGTGCCAGCAGTTTACGGGAGGTTGGGGGCGGGGAAGCTTTCTTT. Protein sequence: CASSLREVGGGEAFF.

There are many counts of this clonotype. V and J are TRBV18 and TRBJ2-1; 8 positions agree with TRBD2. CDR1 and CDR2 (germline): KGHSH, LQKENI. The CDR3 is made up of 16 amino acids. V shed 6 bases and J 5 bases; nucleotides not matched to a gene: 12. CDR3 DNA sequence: TGTGCCAGCTCCATCCTCGCTGGCGGGGGGAACAATGAGCAGTTCTTC. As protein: CASSILAGGGNNEQFF.

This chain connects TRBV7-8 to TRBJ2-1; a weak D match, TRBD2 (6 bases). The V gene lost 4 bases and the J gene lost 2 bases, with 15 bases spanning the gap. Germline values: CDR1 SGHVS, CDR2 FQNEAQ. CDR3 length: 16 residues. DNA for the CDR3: TGTGCCAGCAGCTGGGCGGGGCAGGGACCCTACAATGAGCAGTTCTTC. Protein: CASSWAGQGPYNEQFF.

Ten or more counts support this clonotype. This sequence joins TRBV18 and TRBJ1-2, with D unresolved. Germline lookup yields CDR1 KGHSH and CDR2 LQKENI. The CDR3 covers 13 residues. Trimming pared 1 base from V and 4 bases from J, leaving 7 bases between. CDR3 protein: CASSPRSGYGYTF. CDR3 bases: TGTGCCAGCTCACCACGGAGCGGCTATGGCTACACCTTC.

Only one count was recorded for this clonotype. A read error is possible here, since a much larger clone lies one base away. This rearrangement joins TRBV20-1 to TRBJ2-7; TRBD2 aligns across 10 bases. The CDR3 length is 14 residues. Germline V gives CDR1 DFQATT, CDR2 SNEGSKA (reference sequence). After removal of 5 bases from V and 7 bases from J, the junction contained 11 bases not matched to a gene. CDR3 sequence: CSAPEREGRHEQYF. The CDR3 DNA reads TGCAGTGCTCCCGAGCGGGAGGGCCGTCATGAGCAGTACTTC.

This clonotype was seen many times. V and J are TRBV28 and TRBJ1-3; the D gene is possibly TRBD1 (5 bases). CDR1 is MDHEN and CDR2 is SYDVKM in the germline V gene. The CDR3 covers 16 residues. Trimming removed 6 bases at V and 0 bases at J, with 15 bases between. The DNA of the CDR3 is TGTGCCAGCAGCCGTAGGCAGGGAATCTCTGGAAACACCATATATTTT. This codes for CASSRRQGISGNTIYF.

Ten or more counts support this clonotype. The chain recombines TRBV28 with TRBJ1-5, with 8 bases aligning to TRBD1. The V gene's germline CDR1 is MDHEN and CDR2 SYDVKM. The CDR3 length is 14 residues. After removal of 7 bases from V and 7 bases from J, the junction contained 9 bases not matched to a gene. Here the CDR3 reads CASIPGAGGQPQHF. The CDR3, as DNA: TGTGCCAGCATCCCGGGAGCAGGGGGCCAGCCCCAGCATTTT.

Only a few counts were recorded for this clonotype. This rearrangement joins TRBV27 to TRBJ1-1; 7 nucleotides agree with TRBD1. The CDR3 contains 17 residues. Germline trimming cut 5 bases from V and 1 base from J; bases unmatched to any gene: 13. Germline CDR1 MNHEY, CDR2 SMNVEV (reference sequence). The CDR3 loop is CASSPGDSPPENTEAFF. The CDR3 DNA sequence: TGTGCCAGCAGTCCTGGGGACAGCCCTCCAGAGAACACTGAAGCTTTCTTT.

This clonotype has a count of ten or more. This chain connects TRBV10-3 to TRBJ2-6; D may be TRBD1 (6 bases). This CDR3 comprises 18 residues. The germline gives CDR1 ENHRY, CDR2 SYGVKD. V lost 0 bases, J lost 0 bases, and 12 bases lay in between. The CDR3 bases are TGTGCCATCAGTGAGTCGATGGCAGGGGCCTCTGGGGCCAACGTCCTGACTTTC. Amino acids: CAISESMAGASGANVLTF.

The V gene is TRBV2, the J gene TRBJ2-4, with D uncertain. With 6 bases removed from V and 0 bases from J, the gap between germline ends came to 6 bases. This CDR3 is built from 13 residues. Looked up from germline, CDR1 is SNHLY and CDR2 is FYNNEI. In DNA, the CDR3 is TGTGCCAGCAGAGCGTTAGCCAAAAACATTCAGTACTTC. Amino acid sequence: CASRALAKNIQYF.

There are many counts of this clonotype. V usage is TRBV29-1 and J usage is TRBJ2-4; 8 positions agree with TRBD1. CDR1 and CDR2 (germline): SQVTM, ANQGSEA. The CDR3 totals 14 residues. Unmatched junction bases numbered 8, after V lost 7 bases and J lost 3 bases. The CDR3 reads CSASGQGGKNIQYF. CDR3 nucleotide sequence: TGCAGCGCCTCCGGACAGGGCGGCAAAAACATTCAGTACTTC.

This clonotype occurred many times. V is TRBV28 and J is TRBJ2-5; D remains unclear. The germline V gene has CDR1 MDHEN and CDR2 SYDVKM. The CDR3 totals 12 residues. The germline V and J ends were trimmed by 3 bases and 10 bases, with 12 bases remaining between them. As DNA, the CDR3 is TGTGCCAGCAGTTTGCCACCGAAGGGCCAGTACTTC. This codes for CASSLPPKGQYF.

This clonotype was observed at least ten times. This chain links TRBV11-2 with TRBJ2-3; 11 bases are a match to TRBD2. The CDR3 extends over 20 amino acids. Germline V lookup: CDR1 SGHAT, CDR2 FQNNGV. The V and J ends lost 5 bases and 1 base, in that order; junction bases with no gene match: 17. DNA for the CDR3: TGTGCCAGCAGCCCCCCTGCCCCTAGCGGGAGGTGGGGAGGCACAGATACGCAGTATTTT. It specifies CASSPPAPSGRWGGTDTQYF.

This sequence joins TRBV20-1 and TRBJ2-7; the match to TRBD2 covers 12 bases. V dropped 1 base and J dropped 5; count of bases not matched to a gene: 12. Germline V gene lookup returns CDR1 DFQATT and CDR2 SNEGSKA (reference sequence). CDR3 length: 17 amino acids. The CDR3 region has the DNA TGCAGTGCTAGAGGGACTAGCGGGGTAAAAGGTCTCCACGAGCAGTACTTC. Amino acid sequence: CSARGTSGVKGLHEQYF.

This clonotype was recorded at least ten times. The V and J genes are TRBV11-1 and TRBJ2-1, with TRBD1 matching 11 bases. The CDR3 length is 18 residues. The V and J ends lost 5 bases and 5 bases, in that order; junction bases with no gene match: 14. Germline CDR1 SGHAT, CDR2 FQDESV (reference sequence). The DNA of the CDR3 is TGTGCCAGCAGCCCCGTAGGACAGGGGGCCCTTCGCGACAATGAGCAGTTCTTC. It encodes CASSPVGQGALRDNEQFF.

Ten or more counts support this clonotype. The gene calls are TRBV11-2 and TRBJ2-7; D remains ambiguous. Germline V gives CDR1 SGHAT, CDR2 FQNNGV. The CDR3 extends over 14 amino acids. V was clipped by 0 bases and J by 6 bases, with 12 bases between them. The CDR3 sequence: CASSLDNGGFEQYF. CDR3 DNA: TGTGCCAGCAGCTTAGATAACGGTGGCTTCGAGCAGTACTTC.

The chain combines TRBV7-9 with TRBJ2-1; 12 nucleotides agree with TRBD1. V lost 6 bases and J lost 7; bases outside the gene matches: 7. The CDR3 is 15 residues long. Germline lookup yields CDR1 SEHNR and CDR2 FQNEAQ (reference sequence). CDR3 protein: CASRSGTGGRNEQFF. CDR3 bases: TGTGCCAGCAGATCCGGGACAGGGGGCAGGAATGAGCAGTTCTTC.

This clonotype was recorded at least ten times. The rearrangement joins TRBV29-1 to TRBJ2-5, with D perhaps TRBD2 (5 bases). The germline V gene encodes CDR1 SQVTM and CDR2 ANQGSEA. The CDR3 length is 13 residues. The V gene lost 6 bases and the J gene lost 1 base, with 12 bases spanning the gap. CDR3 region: CSVGGGSQETQYF. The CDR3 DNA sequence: TGCAGCGTGGGTGGTGGGAGCCAAGAGACCCAGTACTTC.

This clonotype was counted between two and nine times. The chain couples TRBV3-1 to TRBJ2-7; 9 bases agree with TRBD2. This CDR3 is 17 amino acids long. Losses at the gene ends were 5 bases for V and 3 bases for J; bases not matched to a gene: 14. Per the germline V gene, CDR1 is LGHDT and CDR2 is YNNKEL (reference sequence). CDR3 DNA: TGTGCCAGCAGCGCTCTAACGTGGGCTAGCGGGATCTACGAGCAGTACTTC. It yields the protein CASSALTWASGIYEQYF.

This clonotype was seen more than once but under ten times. The DNA of the CDR3 is TGCGCCAGCAGTGACGGACTAGCTTCGGGCAATGAGCAGTTCTTC. This encodes CASSDGLASGNEQFF. The chain carries TRBV10-1 and TRBJ2-1; 8 bases match TRBD2. Germline CDR1 is WNHNN and CDR2 is SYGVQD (reference sequence). The CDR3 is 15 amino acids. V was clipped by 3 bases and J by 6 bases; unmatched bases: 7.

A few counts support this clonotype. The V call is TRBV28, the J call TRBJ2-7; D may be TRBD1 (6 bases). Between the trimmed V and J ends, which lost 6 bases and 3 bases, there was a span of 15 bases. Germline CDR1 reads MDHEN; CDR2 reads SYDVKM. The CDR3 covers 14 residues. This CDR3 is CASSLQGPVYEQYF. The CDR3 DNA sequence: TGTGCCAGCAGCCTGCAGGGGCCAGTCTACGAGCAGTACTTC.

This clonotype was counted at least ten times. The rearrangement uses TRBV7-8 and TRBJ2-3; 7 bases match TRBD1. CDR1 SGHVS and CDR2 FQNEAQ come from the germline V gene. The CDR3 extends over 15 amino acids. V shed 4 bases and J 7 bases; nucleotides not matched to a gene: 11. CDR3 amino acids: CASSSKGTVIHTQYF. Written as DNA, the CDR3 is TGTGCCAGCAGCTCGAAGGGGACAGTAATTCATACGCAGTATTTT. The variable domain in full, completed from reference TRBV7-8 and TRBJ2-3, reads GAGVSQSPRYKVAKRGQDVALRCDPISGHVSLFWYQQALGQGPEFLTYFQNEAQLDKSGLPSDRFFAERPEGSVSTLKIQRTQQEDSAVYLCASSSKGTVIHTQYFGPGTRLTVL.